This T cell receptor beta chain derives from a study of CD4 and CD8 cells across lung adenocarcinoma regions. TCRdb called the PCR reads again in MiXCR, with one record for every CDR3 protein. The top ten hold over 35% of the sample, which has some 27,000 distinct CDR3 sequences, approximately 53% seen once. Localized lung adenocarcinoma, a non-small cell lung cancer, affected the donors. The CDR3 extends over 14 amino acids. V was cut by 4 bases and J by 3 bases, with 11 bases left in between. Germline CDR1 MNHNS, CDR2 SASEGT. This chain joins TRBV6-1 and TRBJ2-3; maybe TRBD1 (8 bases). Material: CD8+ T cells from the center of a lung tumor. The clonotype comes from a male donor with lung adenocarcinoma. The CD4 and CD8 labels of this study may be unreliable. CDR3 sequence: CASSVQGGTDTQYF. The CDR3 nucleotides are TGTGCCAGCAGTGTACAGGGGGGGACAGATACGCAGTATTTT.